Below, one T cell receptor (beta chain) is given with its context. One Seattle source followed patients from active infection through their disease course. The entry originates in a study of blood T cell repertoires in COVID-19. In the study overall: From T cells, B-cell-depleted T cells, or PBMCs came the material, which was cDNA or gDNA.

Between the trimmed V and J ends, which lost 3 bases and 3 bases, there was a span of 6 bases. Germline loops: CDR1 MNHEY, CDR2 SMNVEV (reference sequence). The CDR3 is 13 amino acids. Source study methods: Using reference gene primer amplification, nucleated cell counts were estimated. Some clones are missing from TCRdb's copy, which holds only in-frame ones; the method was immunoSEQ multiplex PCR. V and J calls and clone size are given by that table; D and trimming were obtained from the DNA. The sample carries 300,000 to 450,000 clones, around 90% recorded once. This sequence was found in a woman between 25 and 40 years old with COVID-19, enrolled during active disease. This chain joins TRBV27 and TRBJ1-5; D unresolved. The sequenced sample was peripheral blood. CDR3 DNA sequence: TGTGCCAGCAGTTTTACAGTCAATCAGCCCCAGCATTTT. Translation gives CASSFTVNQPQHF.